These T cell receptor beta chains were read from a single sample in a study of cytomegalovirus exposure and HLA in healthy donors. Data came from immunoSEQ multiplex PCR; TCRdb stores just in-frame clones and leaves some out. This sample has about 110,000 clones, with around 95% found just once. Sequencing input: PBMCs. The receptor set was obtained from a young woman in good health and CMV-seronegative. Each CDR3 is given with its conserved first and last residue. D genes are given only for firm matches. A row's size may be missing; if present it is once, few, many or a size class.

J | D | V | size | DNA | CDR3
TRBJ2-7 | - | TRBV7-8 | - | TGTGCCAGCAGCTTAGAACAGGGCTTCTACGAGCAGTACTTC | CASSLEQGFYEQYF
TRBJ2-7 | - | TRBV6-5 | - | TGTGCCAGCAGTTACGGAAGGACATCCCCCGACGGGCAGTACTTC | CASSYGRTSPDGQYF
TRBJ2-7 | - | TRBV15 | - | TGTGCCACCAGCGGCGGGGCGGAGACTTCCTACGAGCAGTACTTC | CATSGGAETSYEQYF
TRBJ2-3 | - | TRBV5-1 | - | TGCGCCAGCAGCTTGGCCGAGGAAGGAGGCACAGATACGCAGTATTTT | CASSLAEEGGTDTQYF
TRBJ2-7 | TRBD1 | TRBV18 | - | TGTGCCAGCTCAAGCGGGACAGGGCTGTACGAGCAGTACTTC | CASSSGTGLYEQYF
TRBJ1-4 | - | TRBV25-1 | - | TGTGCCAGCAGTGAGATAGACAGGCCTGAAAAACTGTTTTTT | CASSEIDRPEKLFF
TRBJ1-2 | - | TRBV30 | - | TGTGCCTGGGGGACATTAGAGCCTAACTATGGCTACACCTTC | CAWGTLEPNYGYTF
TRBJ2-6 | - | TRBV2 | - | TGTGCCAGCAGTGTTTACTCTGGGGCCAACGTCCTGACTTTC | CASSVYSGANVLTF
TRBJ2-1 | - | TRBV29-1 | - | TGCAGCGTTGTACCCCAGTCTTCCTACAATGAGCAGTTCTTC | CSVVPQSSYNEQFF
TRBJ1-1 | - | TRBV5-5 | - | TGTGCCAGCAGCGCACCCTGGGAGGGTACTGAAGCTTTCTTT | CASSAPWEGTEAFF
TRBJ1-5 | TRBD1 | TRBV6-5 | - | TGTGCCAGCAGCAGAGACAGGGTTCAGCCCCAGCATTTT | CASSRDRVQPQHF
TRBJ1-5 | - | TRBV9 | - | TGTGCCAGCAGCGTAGGGGGGCCTCAGCCCCAGCATTTT | CASSVGGPQPQHF
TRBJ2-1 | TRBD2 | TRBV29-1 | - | TGCAGCGTTGGGGGGGGTGTAAATGAGCAGTTCTTC | CSVGGGVNEQFF
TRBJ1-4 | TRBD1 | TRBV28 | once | TGTGCCAGCAGCTTACCCGGGACAGGGCTGGAAAAACTGTTTTTT | CASSLPGTGLEKLFF
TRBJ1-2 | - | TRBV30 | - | TGTGCCTGGAACTATGGACAGTCCTATGGCTACACCTTC | CAWNYGQSYGYTF
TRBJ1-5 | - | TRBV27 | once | TGTGCCAGCAGACGTCCAGGGCCCAATCAGCCCCAGCATTTT | CASRRPGPNQPQHF
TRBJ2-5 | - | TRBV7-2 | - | TGTGCCAGCAGCCCTAGAGTGGTAGAGACCCAGTACTTC | CASSPRVVETQYF
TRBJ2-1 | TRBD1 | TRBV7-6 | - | TGTGCCAGCAGCTCCAGGACAGGAAGCTCCTACAATGAGCAGTTCTTC | CASSSRTGSSYNEQFF
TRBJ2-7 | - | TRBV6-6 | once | TGTGCCAGCAGTCCCGAGGGATCCCTCGAGCAGTACTTC | CASSPEGSLEQYF
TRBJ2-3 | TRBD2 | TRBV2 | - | TGTGCCAGCACCGGGACTAGCGGGGGGAGTAACACAGATACGCAGTATTTT | CASTGTSGGSNTDTQYF
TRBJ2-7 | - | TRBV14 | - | TGTGCCAGCAGCCAGGCGGGCGAGGTCGAGCAGTACTTC | CASSQAGEVEQYF
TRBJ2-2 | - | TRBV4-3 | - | TGCGCCAGCAGCCCCGGGGGGAACACCGGGGAGCTGTTTTTT | CASSPGGNTGELFF
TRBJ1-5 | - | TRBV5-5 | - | TGTGCCAGCAGCTTGGCCTTCGGGAATCAGCCCCAGCATTTT | CASSLAFGNQPQHF
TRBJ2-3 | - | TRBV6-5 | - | TGTGCCAGCAGTTCTAGCGACCAAAGCACAGATACGCAGTATTTT | CASSSSDQSTDTQYF
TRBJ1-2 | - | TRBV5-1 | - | TGCGCCAGCAGCCCAAAGGGAGATGGCTACACCTTC | CASSPKGDGYTF
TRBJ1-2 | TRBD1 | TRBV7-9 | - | TGTGCCAGCAGCCTGGGTTTAACAGGGGACTATGGCTACACCTTC | CASSLGLTGDYGYTF
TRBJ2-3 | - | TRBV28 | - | TGTGCCAGCAGTTTACAAAACGGACAGCTGACAGATACGCAGTATTTT | CASSLQNGQLTDTQYF
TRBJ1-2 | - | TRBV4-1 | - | TGCGCCAGCAGCCAAGAGCGAGAGTTGAGAGGCTACACCTTC | CASSQERELRGYTF
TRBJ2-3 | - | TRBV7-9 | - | TGTGCCAGCATCCTTCCCAGCACAAGACAAGTCCCCCCCTATCCGCAGTATTTT | CASILPSTRQVPPYPQYF
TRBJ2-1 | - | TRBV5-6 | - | TGTGCCAGCAGCCGGGGCGGGGCCTACGGCAATGAGCAGTTCTTC | CASSRGGAYGNEQFF
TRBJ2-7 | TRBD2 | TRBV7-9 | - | TGTGCCAGCAGCTCGACTCGGGGGGTCATCTACGAGCAGTACTTC | CASSSTRGVIYEQYF
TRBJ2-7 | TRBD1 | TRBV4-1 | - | TGCGCCAGCAGCCAGTATCCGGCCGACAGGGACTACGAGCAGTACTTC | CASSQYPADRDYEQYF
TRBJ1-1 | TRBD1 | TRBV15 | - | TGTGCCACCAGCAGATTCCCCCAGACAGGGGTGGTTTCTGAAGCTTTCTTT | CATSRFPQTGVVSEAFF
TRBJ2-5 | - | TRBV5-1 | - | TGCGCCAGCAGCAGTTCGGGGGTTCGAGAGACCCAGTACTTC | CASSSSGVRETQYF
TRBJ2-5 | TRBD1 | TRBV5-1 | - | TGCGCCAGCAGCTTAATGGGACAGGGGATGGGGACCCAGTACTTC | CASSLMGQGMGTQYF
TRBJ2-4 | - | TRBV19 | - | TGTGCCAGTGGACAGGGAGGGAGACAGTACTTC | CASGQGGRQYF
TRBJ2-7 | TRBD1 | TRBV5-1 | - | TGCGCCAGCAGCTTGACGCAGACAGGGGGCTACGAGCAGTACTTC | CASSLTQTGGYEQYF
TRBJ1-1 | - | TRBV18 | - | TGTGCCAGCTCACGCTCCCACAGGGACAACACTGAAGCTTTCTTT | CASSRSHRDNTEAFF
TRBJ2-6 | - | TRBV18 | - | TGTGCCAGCTCACCGAGCTCTGGGGCCAACGTCCTGACTTTC | CASSPSSGANVLTF
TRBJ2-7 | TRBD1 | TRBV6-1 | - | TGTGCCAGCAGTGGCCGGACAGGGACCTACGAGCAGTACTTC | CASSGRTGTYEQYF
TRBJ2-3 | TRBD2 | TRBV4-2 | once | TGTGCCAGCAGTCACTCAGAAGGGGAGCGGGGGGGCCCCACAGATACGCAGTATTTT | CASSHSEGERGGPTDTQYF
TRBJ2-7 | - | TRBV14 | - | TGTGCCAGCAGCCCTACAGGGTACGAGCAGTACTTC | CASSPTGYEQYF
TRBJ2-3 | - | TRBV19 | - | TGTGCCAGTCAAGCGGGAGATACGCAGTATTTT | CASQAGDTQYF
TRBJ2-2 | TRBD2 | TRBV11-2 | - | TGTGCCAGCAGCCCACGGGGGGAGGGCCCGAACACCGGGGAGCTGTTTTTT | CASSPRGEGPNTGELFF
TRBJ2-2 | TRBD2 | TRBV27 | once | TGTGCCAGCAGTTCCCGGTTCTGGAGCGGGGGGGCCAGCGGGGAGCTGTTTTTT | CASSSRFWSGGASGELFF
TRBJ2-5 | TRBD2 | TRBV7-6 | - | TGTGCCAGCAGCCGGGGGGGACCACAAGAGACCCAGTACTTC | CASSRGGPQETQYF
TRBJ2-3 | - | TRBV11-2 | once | TGTGCCAGCAGCTTAGATACCTCCGGGGGAACAGATACGCAGTATTTT | CASSLDTSGGTDTQYF
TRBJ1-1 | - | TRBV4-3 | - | TGCGCCAGCAGCCAAGATTCTCTTGGACACCAGAACACTGAAGCTTTCTTT | CASSQDSLGHQNTEAFF
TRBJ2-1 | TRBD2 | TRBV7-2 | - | TGTGCCAGCAGGGGACTAGTAGGTAATGAGCAGTTCTTC | CASRGLVGNEQFF